This T cell receptor beta chain was observed in a study of type 1 and type 2 diabetes patients. Study overall: Participants included type 1 and type 2 diabetes patients plus nondiabetic controls. Study observations and caveats: Age and gender were not matched between study groups. Some HECs seen only in T1D might also appear in more T2D or control samples.

Concerning this clonotype itself: The antigen is unknown.

Genomic DNA was the PCR template. The TCR beta CDR3 region was amplified using 30 forward and 13 reverse primers. TCRdb re-derived calls from the multiplex PCR reads in MiXCR, one entry per CDR3 protein. This table has around 300,000 distinct CDR3 sequences, more than 40% appearing once. CDR1 MDHEN and CDR2 SYDVKM come from the germline V gene. Trimming removed 3 bases from V and 7 bases from J, with 6 bases in between. The CDR3 contains 11 residues. The chain uses TRBV28 and TRBJ1-2; no clear D gene. This receptor was identified in a young man with type 2 diabetes. Sample: peripheral blood mononuclear cells (PBMCs). The CDR3 sequence is CASSFIGGYTF. In DNA, the CDR3 is TGTGCCAGCAGTTTTATTGGTGGCTACACCTTC.